The 30 T cell receptor beta chains below all came from one sample that was sequenced in a study of blood T cell repertoires in COVID-19. Method: immunoSEQ multiplex PCR; TCRdb's copy keeps in-frame clones and lacks some. The table has fewer than 250,000 clones, roughly 82% seen once; the top ten hold 7.8%. Sample: peripheral blood. All receptors derive from a woman aged 55 to 70 with COVID-19, enrolled during active disease.

The rearrangement uses TRBV7-9 and TRBJ1-3; D remains ambiguous. Germline assignment: CDR1 SEHNR and CDR2 FQNEAQ (reference sequence). The ends were cut back, 1 base at V and 4 bases at J, with 8 bases in the middle. The CDR3 contains 14 residues. CDR3 sequence: CASSLVPAGNTIYF. In nucleotides, the CDR3 is TGTGCCAGCAGCTTAGTGCCTGCGGGAAACACCATATATTTT.

This clone turned up a few times. The chain has TRBV5-8 and TRBJ2-1; 8 nucleotides agree with TRBD1. This CDR3 is 15 amino acids long. Germline V CDR1 and CDR2: SGHTS, YDEGEE. J was trimmed by 5 bases and V by 0 bases; bases with no gene match: 4. The chain's CDR3 is CASSLGTGFDNEQFF. CDR3 bases: TGTGCCAGCAGCTTGGGGACAGGGTTCGACAATGAGCAGTTCTTC. The whole variable domain, filled in from reference TRBV5-8 and TRBJ2-1, reads EAGVTQSPTHLIKTRGQQATLRCSPISGHTSVYWYQQALGLGLQFLLWYDEGEERNRGNFPPRFSGRQFPNYSSELNVNALELEDSALYLCASSLGTGFDNEQFFGPGTRLTVL.

A single count supports this clone. The V call is TRBV6-2 or TRBV6-3, the J call TRBJ2-3; D is perhaps TRBD2 (7 bases). This CDR3 comprises 16 residues. V lost 0 bases and J 3 bases, leaving 13 bases between the germline ends. CDR1 MNHEY and CDR2 SVGEGT come from the germline V gene. The CDR3 sequence: CASSYSSRGGTDTQYF. CDR3 in DNA: TGTGCCAGCAGTTACTCATCAAGGGGGGGAACAGATACGCAGTATTTT.

The chain couples TRBV7-9 to TRBJ1-2, with 8 bases matching TRBD1. J lost 1 base, V lost 5 bases, and 6 bases had no gene match. Germline CDR1 and CDR2: SEHNR and FQNEAQ (reference sequence). CDR3 length: 15 amino acids. CDR3 loop: CASSPPGQVNYGYTF. DNA of the CDR3: TGTGCCAGCAGCCCGCCGGGACAGGTTAACTATGGCTACACCTTC.

The chain has TRBV29-1 and TRBJ1-1; 7 bases match TRBD1. The CDR3 loop spans 15 amino acids. V shed 6 bases, J shed 3 bases, and the junction held 13 bases outside the gene matches. CDR1 and CDR2 from the germline V gene are SQVTM and ANQGSEA. In DNA, the CDR3 is TGCAGCGTAAAAACTACCAGGGGGAGCGACACTGAAGCTTTCTTT. Encoded protein: CSVKTTRGSDTEAFF.

This clone has more than one count but fewer than ten. The genes are TRBV5-1 and TRBJ2-3, with TRBD2 matching 10 bases. Germline values: CDR1 SGHRS, CDR2 YFSETQ. V was pared by 6 bases and J by 5 bases, with 6 bases of the junction left unmatched. This CDR3 spans 14 amino acids. CDR3 DNA: TGCGCCAGCAAAAGCGGGGGGGCAAAAGATACGCAGTATTTT. It specifies CASKSGGAKDTQYF.

This chain joins TRBV11-3 and TRBJ2-3; 9 positions match TRBD1. The CDR3 is 15 residues long. J was trimmed by 2 bases and V by 5 bases; bases with no gene match: 5. CDR1 and CDR2 from the germline V gene are SGHNT and YENEEA. In DNA form, the CDR3 reads TGTGCCAGCAGCCAGGGACAGGGAGACACAGATACGCAGTATTTT. It specifies CASSQGQGDTDTQYF.

In this sample, this clone turned up a few times. The genes are TRBV6-4 and TRBJ1-1; D gene uncertain. The CDR3 runs 11 residues. Germline V gene sequence: CDR1 MRHNA, CDR2 SNTAGT. Trimming left V 1 base short and J 13 bases short, with 10 bases between. CDR3 bases: TGTGCCAGCAGTGACTTTTATCAGGTTTTCTTT. This codes for CASSDFYQVFF.

This sequence joins TRBV5-8 and TRBJ1-5; a possible D gene is TRBD1 (5 bases). The length of the CDR3 is 15 residues. Germline V gene sequence: CDR1 SGHTS, CDR2 YDEGEE. The V and J ends lost 6 bases and 4 bases respectively, with 17 bases between them. CDR3 residues: CASIDQGRLNQPQHF. The CDR3 DNA sequence: TGTGCCAGCATTGACCAGGGTCGTCTAAATCAGCCCCAGCATTTT.

This chain uses TRBV11-2 with TRBJ1-2, with 7 positions matching TRBD1. This CDR3 is 14 amino acids long. Germline values: CDR1 SGHAT, CDR2 FQNNGV. The V gene end was trimmed by 5 bases and the J gene end by 5 bases; junction bases not matched to a gene: 8. CDR3 coding DNA: TGTGCCAGCAGCCCCACGGCGACAGGGTATGGCTACACCTTC. Translating it yields CASSPTATGYGYTF.

This clone showed up just once. DNA of the CDR3: TGTGCCAGCAGCCCACAGGGATCTGGGGCCAACGTCCTGACTTTC. Translated: CASSPQGSGANVLTF. The rearrangement links TRBV7-3 to TRBJ2-6; D is perhaps TRBD1 (6 bases). CDR3 length: 15 amino acids. V shed 5 bases and J shed 1 base, with 9 bases lying between them. The V gene's germline CDR1 is SGHTA and CDR2 FQGTGA.

The rearrangement uses TRBV6-1 and TRBJ2-3, with 7 bases lining up with TRBD2. The CDR3 has 17 residues. Germline V gene lookup returns CDR1 MNHNS and CDR2 SASEGT. The V gene end was trimmed by 3 bases and the J gene end by 1 base; junction bases not matched to a gene: 10. The CDR3 nucleotides are TGTGCCAGCAGTGACCCCTCGGTGAGCGGGGGCACAGATACGCAGTATTTT. This codes for CASSDPSVSGGTDTQYF.

This chain connects TRBV6-2 or TRBV6-3 to TRBJ2-3, with D perhaps TRBD1 (6 bases). V lost 6 bases and J 0 bases, leaving 16 bases between the germline ends. The CDR3 length is 16 residues. From germline, CDR1 is MNHEY and CDR2 SVGEGT. This CDR3 reads CASRYGMGASTDTQYF. For the CDR3, the DNA is TGTGCCAGCAGATACGGGATGGGGGCTAGCACAGATACGCAGTATTTT.

V gene TRBV2 combines with J gene TRBJ2-3, with 10 bases fitting TRBD2. With 6 bases clipped from V and 0 bases from J, the junction kept 3 bases outside the gene matches. The CDR3 totals 15 residues. The V gene's germline CDR1 is SNHLY and CDR2 FYNNEI. The CDR3 region has the DNA TGTGCCAGCAGGGGACTAGCGTTCAGCACAGATACGCAGTATTTT. It is translated as CASRGLAFSTDTQYF.

The rearrangement uses TRBV28 and TRBJ1-2, with a weak D call TRBD1 (6 bases). The CDR3 consists of 12 residues. V gave up 11 bases and J gave up 8 bases, with 18 bases separating them. From germline, CDR1 is MDHEN and CDR2 SYDVKM. This CDR3 reads CASQGWAEGYTF. The CDR3 bases are TGTGCCTCACAGGGATGGGCCGAGGGCTACACCTTC.

The V and J genes are TRBV5-4 and TRBJ1-1, with 11 nucleotides matching TRBD1. There are 15 residues in the CDR3. V lost 9 bases to trimming and J lost 4 bases; unmatched junction nucleotides: 11. Germline V gene sequence: CDR1 SGHNT, CDR2 YYREEE (reference sequence). Here the CDR3 DNA reads TGTGCCACCAGAAGGACAGGGGGCATCGGCACTGAAGCTTTCTTT. This translates into CATRRTGGIGTEAFF.

This clone was observed a handful of times. The chain combines TRBV30 with TRBJ1-4; 10 bases are shared with TRBD1. V dropped 3 bases and J dropped 1; count of bases not matched to a gene: 2. CDR3 size: 15 residues. Germline V gene sequence: CDR1 GTSNPN, CDR2 SVGIG (reference sequence). The CDR3 DNA is TGTGCCTGGAGGGGGGACAGGGGAACTAATGAAAAACTGTTTTTT. Translation gives CAWRGDRGTNEKLFF. The full variable domain, rest sourced from reference TRBV30 and TRBJ1-4, is SQTIHQWPATLVQPVGSPLSLECTVEGTSNPNLYWYRQAAGRGLQLLFYSVGIGQISSEVPQNLSASRPQDRQFILSSKKLLLSDSGFYLCAWRGDRGTNEKLFFGSGTQLSVL.

The rearrangement joins TRBV6-5 to TRBJ1-5; TRBD1 aligns across 11 bases. Germline loops: CDR1 MNHEY, CDR2 SVGAGI. The CDR3 length is 15 residues. J was trimmed by 5 bases and V by 5 bases; bases with no gene match: 5. The CDR3 here is CASSRRDRGDQPQHF. DNA of the CDR3: TGTGCCAGCAGTCGCCGGGACAGGGGGGATCAGCCCCAGCATTTT.

The table lists this clone with a few counts. V usage is TRBV24-1 and J usage is TRBJ2-3; D possibly corresponds to TRBD1 (6 bases). The CDR3 is made up of 16 amino acids. Germline V CDR1 and CDR2: KGHDR, SFDVKD. V was cut by 4 bases and J by 2 bases, with 15 bases left in between. As DNA, the CDR3 is TGTGCCACCAGTGAGCCCCGGACAGCAAACACAGATACGCAGTATTTT. As protein: CATSEPRTANTDTQYF.

The genes are TRBV6-6 and TRBJ2-5; D is possibly TRBD2 (6 bases). The CDR3 has 14 residues. Looked up from germline, CDR1 is MNHNY and CDR2 is SVGAGI (reference sequence). Trimming removed 2 bases at V and 4 bases at J, with 11 bases between. The CDR3 region is CASSYGGTGETQYF. Written as DNA, the CDR3 is TGTGCCAGCAGTTACGGGGGGACCGGAGAGACCCAGTACTTC.

The chain combines TRBV6-6 with TRBJ1-1; D is undetermined. V lost 10 bases to trimming and J lost 3 bases, with 15 bases between them. CDR3 length: 13 amino acids. Looked up from germline, CDR1 is MNHNY and CDR2 is SVGAGI (reference sequence). The CDR3 here is CATYAGMHTEAFF. Written as DNA, the CDR3 is TGTGCCACCTACGCCGGGATGCACACTGAAGCTTTCTTT.

This chain links TRBV5-4 with TRBJ1-4, with TRBD1 identical over 9 bases. Trimming removed 1 base from V and 7 bases from J; junction bases left unmatched: 5. The germline gives CDR1 SGHNT, CDR2 YYREEE (reference sequence). The CDR3 is 15 residues long. The CDR3 bases are TGTGCCAGCAGCTTGAAGACAGGGGGGGGTGAAAAACTGTTTTTT. Its translation is CASSLKTGGGEKLFF.

The chain couples TRBV28 to TRBJ2-7, with TRBD1 matching over 9 bases. V lost 6 bases and J lost 2; bases outside the gene matches: 5. Germline CDR1 MDHEN, CDR2 SYDVKM. The CDR3 covers 14 residues. In DNA, the CDR3 is TGTGCCAGCAGGACAGGGGGATCAGCCTACGAGCAGTACTTC. Translation: CASRTGGSAYEQYF.

V gene TRBV6-5 combines with J gene TRBJ2-1; maybe TRBD1 (6 bases). The CDR3 runs to 13 residues. Germline lookup yields CDR1 MNHEY and CDR2 SVGAGI. With 5 bases removed from V and 7 bases from J, the gap between germline ends came to 12 bases. CDR3 sequence: CASSIITGNEQFF. The CDR3 nucleotides read TGTGCCAGCAGTATCATTACAGGGAATGAGCAGTTCTTC.

V is TRBV3-1 (or the pseudogene TRBV3-2) and J is TRBJ2-5, with 9 bases lining up with TRBD2. V shed 3 bases and J 2 bases; nucleotides not matched to a gene: 7. The CDR3 covers 16 residues. Looked up from germline, CDR1 is LGHDT and CDR2 is YNNKEL (reference sequence). CDR3 loop: CASSHVTSGAQETQYF. In DNA, the CDR3 is TGTGCCAGCAGCCATGTGACTAGCGGAGCTCAAGAGACCCAGTACTTC.

This chain connects TRBV19 to TRBJ1-3; D unresolved. The CDR3 is made up of 13 amino acids. Germline lookup yields CDR1 LNHDA and CDR2 SQIVND (reference sequence). V was cut by 10 bases and J by 2 bases, with 12 bases left in between. The CDR3 nucleotides read TGTGCCACCCGAGTTACCCCTGGAAACACCATATATTTT. This encodes CATRVTPGNTIYF.

The chain carries TRBV5-1 and TRBJ1-2; D may be TRBD1 (5 bases). Deletions cut 1 base from V and 2 bases from J, with 15 bases between. The V gene's germline CDR1 is SGHRS and CDR2 YFSETQ. CDR3 length: 16 residues. CDR3 amino acids: CASSLRQGATNYGYTF. CDR3 nucleotide sequence: TGCGCCAGCAGCTTGAGGCAGGGCGCGACAAACTATGGCTACACCTTC.

J is TRBJ1-3 and V is TRBV2; tentative D call: TRBD1 (5 bases). In germline, CDR1 is SNHLY, CDR2 FYNNEI. V lost 3 bases and J 3 bases, leaving 9 bases between the germline ends. The CDR3 is 14 residues long. DNA for the CDR3: TGTGCCAGCAGTGACGGAGGGGTTGGAAACACCATATATTTT. Encoded protein: CASSDGGVGNTIYF.

The chain recombines TRBV9 with TRBJ1-2; D gene unclear. In germline, CDR1 is SGDLS, CDR2 YYNGEE. The CDR3 runs to 15 residues. The germline V and J ends were trimmed by 0 bases and 0 bases, with 9 bases remaining between them. The chain's CDR3 is CASSVDLLANYGYTF. In DNA form, the CDR3 reads TGTGCCAGCAGCGTAGATCTGTTAGCTAACTATGGCTACACCTTC.

This clone was counted a few times. V and J are TRBV7-6 and TRBJ1-4, with 7 bases aligning to TRBD1. With 2 bases clipped from V and 4 bases from J, the junction kept 4 bases outside the gene matches. CDR1 SGHVS and CDR2 FNYEAQ come from the germline V gene. This CDR3 is built from 15 residues. The CDR3 here is CASSLLGGLNEKLFF. CDR3 nucleotides: TGTGCCAGCAGCTTACTAGGGGGCCTTAATGAAAAACTGTTTTTT.